The sample holds a few counts of the clone carrying this T cell receptor (beta chain). The record originates from a study of T cells in Graves' hyperthyroidism and ophthalmopathy. Looking at the study overall: Sampling of peripheral blood happened at initial diagnosis, prior to any treatment.

Amplified TCR beta CDR3 regions came from RNA transcripts. First-round RT-PCR with HTBI primers amplified the TCR CDR3 region. TCRdb reprocessed the multiplex PCR reads via MiXCR and lists one record per CDR3 protein. The data contain about 350,000 distinct CDR3 sequences, approximately 15% of them singletons. After removal of 1 base from V and 0 bases from J, the junction contained 9 bases not matched to a gene. This CDR3 has 18 residues. The germline gives CDR1 SQVTM, CDR2 ANQGSEA. The chain is built from TRBV29-1 and TRBJ2-3, with TRBD2 matching 11 bases. This clonotype was sampled from a young woman with Graves' hyperthyroidism. Specimen: blood. The CDR3 protein is CSVEGTTSGGPSTDTQYF. The CDR3 DNA reads as TGCAGCGTTGAAGGCACCACTAGCGGGGGACCTAGCACAGATACGCAGTATTTT.